This record covers a single TCR beta chain. This receptor's antigen is unknown. Qualities for individual bases were not recorded, and no much larger clone is one base off. CDR1 SGDLS and CDR2 YYNGEE are derived from the germline V gene. Spanning cysteine to phenylalanine, the CDR3 consists of 14 amino acids. The read is trimmed to its CDR3 DNA, 42 bases read in frame from base 1. Deletion took 2 bases off V and 1 base off J, with a span of 6 bases between the germline ends. These data belong to a study of shared clonotypes between healthy human individuals (dated by TCRdb to the early 2020s). For the study in its entirety: The cohort comprised two women and a few men aged 18 to 49 years. Libraries were prepared and TCR repertoires were sequenced by different laboratories using diverse techniques, in order to increase sequencing depth and limit assay-specific biases. The study deeply sequenced blood TCR repertoires of about 5 healthy adults to estimate repertoire size and the extent of clonotype sharing between individuals. Per donor, leukapheresis produced somewhere between about 0.8 and 9 billion PBMCs. For each donor, CD4 naive and CD4 memory were each run on three plates, CD8 naive on two plates, and CD8 memory on one plate. Here is what the overall study found, with its caveats: Incomplete sequencing was indicated by rarefaction of sorted-subset datasets, despite the large sequencing depth. The small number of donors limited the genetic and exposure-history diversity represented. Pairwise subsampling led to the expectation that sequencing depth would affect the degree of clonotype sharing among donors. Sampling was restricted to blood, and TCR repertoires in tissues likely differ from the TCR repertoires found in blood. Naive subsets generally had larger estimated clonotype richness than memory subsets. Compared with non-shared clonotypes, clonotypes shared by all four sorted-subset donors had higher generation probabilities. Across four donors, around 5% of naive CD4, 3% to 4% of naive CD8, 2% to 2.5% of memory CD4, and under 0.45% of memory CD8 clonotypes were shared.

TCR CDR3 regions were amplified from genomic DNA by multiplex PCR using the deep immunoSEQ assay. Extracted genomic DNA from each cell subset was spread evenly across all wells of several immunoSEQ 96-well plates, with each plate serving as a replicate. For sorted subsets, around 0.2 ug of genomic DNA, equivalent to roughly 30,000 T cell genomes, went into each replicate PCR. The purified libraries were quantified using a Qubit 3.0 fluorometer, sized with a Bioanalyzer 2100, and then quantified again using the KAPA Library Quantification kit. Each immunoSEQ 96-well plate was sequenced on its own single-read 150-cycle Illumina NextSeq 550 flow cell. Per the source publication's procedure: Because only junctional sequences without quality scores were contained in the immunoSEQ output, filtering matching that applied to full-length reads could not be performed. Sequences were annotated with PyIR, a Python wrapper for IgBLAST v1.9, using IMGT germline references to assign V/J genes and CDR3. Any read was removed if the V/J assignment was weak (E-value above 1e-6), the CDR3 was missing, or the read contained stop codons, out-of-frame junctions, or ambiguous translated residues. A V3J clonotype was defined by an identical inferred V gene, J gene, and CDR3 amino acid sequence. The percentage overlap between two repertoires was calculated by dividing the number of shared unique clonotypes by the size of the smaller repertoire. RTK rarefaction, the Chao1 estimator, and Recon v2.1 estimates of unobserved clonotypes were used to assess repertoire richness. For all TCRbeta clonotypes obtained by the gDNA method from a handful of donors, generation probabilities were computed with OLGA. The clones in this table, taken by TCRdb from immuneACCESS, are in-frame only. Not every clone is retained; where verified, under half of the shortfall comes from an unresolved V gene, and the cause of the rest is unknown. For V, J and clone size, that table is used; D and trimming come from the DNA. Across this sample there are some 1,400,000 clones, with about 96% seen only once. Over 1% of the sample goes to the ten largest clones.

Donors were healthy HIV-negative adults with no recently reported acute infections or vaccinations. Only Caucasian adults living in Nashville, Tennessee, USA were represented among the donors. CD4+ T cells were enriched by magnetic negative selection, after which naive cells were positively selected on CD45RA and the negative fraction was taken as the memory subset. Blood was collected by leukapheresis, and PBMCs were isolated by Ficoll-Histopaque density gradient centrifugation and then cryopreserved in liquid nitrogen vapor phase. Analytical flow cytometry was used to check the purity and quantity of each magnetically sorted T cell population. Genomic DNA was isolated from every sorted fraction and measured by UV absorbance on a Nanodrop 2000c.

Sequences were obtained from naive CD4+ T cells sorted from blood. Read against the paper, the sample's cell subset or site label means: CD45RA+ positively selected. The rearranged chain carries TRBV9 and TRBJ2-2, with no confident D gene call. This receptor was obtained from a man aged 25 to 40 in good health. The DNA sequence is TGTGCCAGCAGCGTCGACTTGAACACCGGGGAGCTGTTTTTT. Protein translation: CASSVDLNTGELFF. With the portions outside the CDR3 filled from the reference TRBV9 and TRBJ2-2 genes, the complete variable region becomes DSGVTQTPKHLITATGQRVTLRCSPRSGDLSVYWYQQSLDQGLQFLIQYYNGEERAKGNILERFSAQQFPDLHSELNLSSLELGDSALYFCASSVDLNTGELFFGEGSRLTVL.